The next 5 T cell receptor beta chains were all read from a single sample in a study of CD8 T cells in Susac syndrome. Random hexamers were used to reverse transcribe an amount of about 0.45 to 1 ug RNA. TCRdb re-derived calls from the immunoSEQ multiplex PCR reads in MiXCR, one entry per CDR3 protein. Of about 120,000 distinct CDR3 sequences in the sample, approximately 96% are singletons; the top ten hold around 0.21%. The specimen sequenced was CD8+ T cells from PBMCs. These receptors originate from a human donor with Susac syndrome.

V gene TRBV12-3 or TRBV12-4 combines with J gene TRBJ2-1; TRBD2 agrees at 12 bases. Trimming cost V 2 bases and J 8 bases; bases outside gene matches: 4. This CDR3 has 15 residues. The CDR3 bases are TGTGCCAGCAGTTTATCTAGCGGGAGGGCCGATGAGCAGTTCTTC. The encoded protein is CASSLSSGRADEQFF.

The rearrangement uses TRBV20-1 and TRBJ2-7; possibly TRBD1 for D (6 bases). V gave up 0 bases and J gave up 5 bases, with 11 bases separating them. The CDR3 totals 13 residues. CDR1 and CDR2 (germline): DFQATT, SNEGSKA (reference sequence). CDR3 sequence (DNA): TGCAGTGCTAGAGATCTGGGGGCCCACGAGCAGTACTTC. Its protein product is CSARDLGAHEQYF.

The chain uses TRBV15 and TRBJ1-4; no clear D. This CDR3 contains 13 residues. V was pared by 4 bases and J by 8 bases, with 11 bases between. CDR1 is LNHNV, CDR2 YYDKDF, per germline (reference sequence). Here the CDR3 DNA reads TGTGCCACCAGCAACCGGTTGGCGGAAAAACTGTTTTTT. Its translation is CATSNRLAEKLFF.

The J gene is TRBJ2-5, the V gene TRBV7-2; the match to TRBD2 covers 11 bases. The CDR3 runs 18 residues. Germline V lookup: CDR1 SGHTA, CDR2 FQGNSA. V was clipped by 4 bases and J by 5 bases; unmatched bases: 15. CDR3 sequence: CASSSDALLAGERETQYF. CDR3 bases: TGTGCCAGCAGCTCCGACGCCCTACTAGCGGGAGAACGGGAGACCCAGTACTTC.

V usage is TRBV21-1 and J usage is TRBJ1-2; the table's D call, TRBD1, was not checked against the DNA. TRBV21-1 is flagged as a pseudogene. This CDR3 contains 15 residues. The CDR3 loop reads CASSPRDRGHYGYTF. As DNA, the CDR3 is TGTGCCAGCAGCCCTCGGGACAGGGGGCACTATGGCTACACCTTC.